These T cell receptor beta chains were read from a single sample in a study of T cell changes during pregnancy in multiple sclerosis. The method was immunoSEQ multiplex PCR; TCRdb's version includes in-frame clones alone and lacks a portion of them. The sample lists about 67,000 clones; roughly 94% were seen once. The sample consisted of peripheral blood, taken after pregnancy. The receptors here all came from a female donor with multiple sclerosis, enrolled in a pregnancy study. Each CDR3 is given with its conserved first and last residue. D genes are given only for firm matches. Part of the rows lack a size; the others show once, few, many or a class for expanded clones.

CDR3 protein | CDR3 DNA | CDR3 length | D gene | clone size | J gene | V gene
CASSITPPGGRGYTF | TGTGCCAGTAGTATAACCCCCCCAGGGGGCCGAGGCTACACCTTC | 15 | TRBD1 | NA | TRBJ1-2 | TRBV19
CASSSKQANTGELFF | TGTGCCAGCAGCTCCAAACAAGCGAACACCGGGGAGCTGTTTTTT | 15 | NA | NA | TRBJ2-2 | TRBV7-9
CASSLLRTHGELFF | TGTGCCAGCAGCTTATTGAGAACTCACGGGGAGCTGTTTTTT | 14 | NA | NA | TRBJ2-2 | TRBV7-9
CASRIGGEKVSNQPQHF | TGTGCAAGTCGCATAGGGGGGGAAAAAGTCAGCAATCAGCCCCAGCATTTT | 17 | NA | once | TRBJ1-5 | TRBV12-2
CASSKGLASSYEQYF | TGTGCCAGCAGTAAAGGACTAGCTAGCTCCTACGAGCAGTACTTC | 15 | TRBD2 | NA | TRBJ2-7 | TRBV6-6
CATRVGLDQPDTQYF | TGTGCCACCCGAGTCGGACTAGATCAGCCAGATACGCAGTATTTT | 15 | TRBD2 | NA | TRBJ2-3 | TRBV15
CASSLEGGGSYNEQFF | TGCGCCAGCAGCTTGGAGGGGGGAGGGTCGTACAATGAGCAGTTCTTC | 16 | NA | NA | TRBJ2-1 | TRBV5-1
CASRPGVPDTQYF | TGTGCCAGCAGGCCGGGAGTCCCAGATACGCAGTATTTT | 13 | NA | NA | TRBJ2-3 | TRBV28
CASSIVGGGHNEQFF | TGTGCCAGTAGTATAGTAGGGGGAGGGCACAATGAGCAGTTCTTC | 15 | NA | NA | TRBJ2-1 | TRBV19
CASSPRGLAPNWGEQFF | TGTGCCAGCAGTCCCAGGGGGCTCGCTCCAAATTGGGGTGAGCAGTTCTTC | 17 | TRBD1 | NA | TRBJ2-1 | TRBV11-2
CASREGWETMNTGELFF | TGCGCCAGCAGAGAAGGGTGGGAGACAATGAACACCGGGGAGCTGTTTTTT | 17 | NA | NA | TRBJ2-2 | TRBV5-1
CASRGQYKGNEKLFF | TGTGCCAGCAGGGGACAGTACAAAGGAAATGAAAAACTGTTTTTT | 15 | TRBD1 | few | TRBJ1-4 | TRBV28
CSSSGTVLGEKLFF | TGCAGCTCTAGCGGGACCGTTCTAGGGGAAAAACTGTTTTTT | 14 | NA | medium-sized | TRBJ1-4 | TRBV29-1
CASSPRGSSDTQYF | TGTGCCAGCTCACCCAGGGGTAGCTCAGATACGCAGTATTTT | 14 | NA | NA | TRBJ2-3 | TRBV18
CASREDRGGLYEQYF | TGTGCCAGCAGAGAGGACAGGGGTGGCTTATACGAGCAGTACTTC | 15 | TRBD1 | few | TRBJ2-7 | TRBV6-1
CASSFTPDREKLFF | TGTGCCAGCAGTTTTACCCCGGACAGGGAAAAACTGTTTTTT | 14 | TRBD1 | NA | TRBJ1-4 | TRBV27
CASGLKLGEQYF | TGTGCTAGTGGTTTGAAACTAGGGGAGCAGTACTTC | 12 | NA | NA | TRBJ2-7 | TRBV12-5
CASSPQGGVGNEQFF | TGTGCCAGCAGCCCACAAGGGGGGGTGGGAAATGAGCAGTTCTTC | 15 | NA | NA | TRBJ2-1 | TRBV7-9
CAWSVRWTSGSWEQYF | TGTGCCTGGAGTGTAAGATGGACTAGCGGGAGTTGGGAGCAGTACTTC | 16 | TRBD2 | NA | TRBJ2-7 | TRBV30
CASSLGQTFGDEQFF | TGCGCCAGCAGCCTGGGACAGACTTTTGGCGATGAGCAGTTCTTC | 15 | TRBD1 | NA | TRBJ2-1 | TRBV5-1
CASAPGQGRVHEQYF | TGCGCCAGCGCACCCGGACAGGGGAGAGTCCACGAGCAGTACTTC | 15 | TRBD1 | NA | TRBJ2-7 | TRBV5-1
CASRGGDTEAFF | TGTGCCAGCAGGGGAGGAGACACTGAAGCTTTCTTT | 12 | NA | NA | TRBJ1-1 | TRBV6-6
CASSPKLNIQYF | TGTGCCAGCTCACCTAAATTAAACATTCAGTACTTC | 12 | NA | NA | TRBJ2-4 | TRBV18
CASSQAAGGRDEQYF | TGTGCCAGCAGCCAAGCGGCGGGAGGGAGAGACGAGCAGTACTTC | 15 | TRBD2 | NA | TRBJ2-7 | TRBV4-2
CASSLSGGLSIDTDTQYF | TGTGCCAGCAGCTTGTCTGGAGGCCTCTCGATTGACACAGATACGCAGTATTTT | 18 | NA | NA | TRBJ2-3 | TRBV5-8
CASSEGGRGLEETQYF | TGTGCCAGCAGTGAGGGGGGCAGGGGGCTAGAAGAGACCCAGTACTTC | 16 | TRBD1 | NA | TRBJ2-5 | TRBV6-1
CASSSRGGIVSYEQYF | TGTGCCAGTAGTTCGCGCGGGGGGATTGTATCCTACGAGCAGTACTTC | 16 | TRBD2 | NA | TRBJ2-7 | TRBV19
CASSIITGANYGYTF | TGTGCCAGCAGTATAATCACAGGAGCTAACTATGGCTACACCTTC | 15 | NA | NA | TRBJ1-2 | TRBV2
CASSLAGGRAGETQYF | TGCGCCAGCAGCTTGGCCGGCGGGAGGGCAGGGGAGACCCAGTACTTC | 16 | TRBD2 | once | TRBJ2-5 | TRBV5-1
CASITERGYEQYF | TGTGCCAGCATAACGGAGCGAGGCTACGAGCAGTACTTC | 13 | NA | NA | TRBJ2-7 | TRBV27
CASSQDGRGYNEQFF | TGCGCCAGCAGCCAAGATGGCAGGGGTTACAATGAGCAGTTCTTC | 15 | NA | NA | TRBJ2-1 | TRBV4-3
CASSIGTGGGYTF | TGTGCCAGTAGTATAGGGACAGGGGGTGGCTACACCTTC | 13 | TRBD1 | few | TRBJ1-2 | TRBV19
CAISVQVYEQYF | TGTGCCATTTCTGTACAGGTTTACGAGCAGTACTTC | 12 | NA | once | TRBJ2-7 | TRBV30
CASSDGQALWPQHF | TGTGCCAGCAGTGATGGGCAGGCTCTGTGGCCCCAGCATTTT | 14 | NA | once | TRBJ1-5 | TRBV2
CASRTGRGYGYTF | TGTGCCAGCAGAACCGGACGGGGTTATGGCTACACCTTC | 13 | NA | NA | TRBJ1-2 | TRBV28
CASSQGQGGYGYTF | TGTGCCAGCAGCCAAGGACAGGGCGGCTATGGCTACACCTTC | 14 | TRBD1 | few | TRBJ1-2 | TRBV4-2
CASVRSGTGRANYGYTF | TGTGCCAGCGTCCGAAGCGGGACAGGGAGAGCTAACTATGGCTACACCTTC | 17 | TRBD1 | NA | TRBJ1-2 | TRBV2
CASSTAGDTYSNQPQHF | TGTGCCAGTAGTACGGCAGGGGATACTTATAGCAATCAGCCCCAGCATTTT | 17 | NA | NA | TRBJ1-5 | TRBV19
CASSPPGQGTYEQYF | TGTGCCAGCAGCCCACCGGGACAGGGGACCTACGAGCAGTACTTC | 15 | NA | once | TRBJ2-7 | TRBV21-1
CASSSILSGSYEQYF | TGCGCCAGCAGCAGCATACTTAGCGGGAGCTACGAGCAGTACTTC | 15 | TRBD2 | once | TRBJ2-7 | TRBV5-1
CASSQDYRYPGDTQYF | TGTGCCAGCAGCCAAGACTATCGATATCCGGGGGATACGCAGTATTTT | 16 | NA | NA | TRBJ2-3 | TRBV14
CASSQGTNTEAFF | TGTGCCAGCAGCCAGGGGACGAACACTGAAGCTTTCTTT | 13 | NA | NA | TRBJ1-1 | TRBV7-9
CASSSRPGALSNYGYTF | TGTGCCAGCAGCTCAAGGCCAGGGGCTCTTTCTAACTATGGCTACACCTTC | 17 | NA | NA | TRBJ1-2 | TRBV7-3
CASRRTTGDPEQYF | TGCGCCAGCAGACGTACTACAGGGGACCCCGAGCAGTACTTC | 14 | TRBD1 | NA | TRBJ2-7 | TRBV5-1
CASSQDRDRGFRWEKLFF | TGCGCCAGCAGCCAAGACCGGGACAGGGGGTTTCGTTGGGAAAAACTGTTTTTT | 18 | TRBD1 | NA | TRBJ1-4 | TRBV4-1
CASSPPRYNEQFF | TGTGCCAGCAGCCCTCCTAGATACAATGAGCAGTTCTTC | 13 | NA | NA | TRBJ2-1 | TRBV5-4
CASSPDRVSNQPQHF | TGTGCCAGCAGCCCCGACAGGGTTAGCAATCAGCCCCAGCATTTT | 15 | TRBD1 | NA | TRBJ1-5 | TRBV27
CAWSFSVYGYTF | TGTGCCTGGAGTTTTTCCGTCTATGGCTACACCTTC | 12 | NA | NA | TRBJ1-2 | TRBV30
CASSPPGRGSGEKLFF | TGTGCCAGCTCACCACCGGGAAGGGGCTCGGGTGAAAAACTGTTTTTT | 16 | NA | NA | TRBJ1-4 | TRBV18
CASSEDRPYSSGANVLTF | TGTGCCAGCAGTGAGGACAGGCCCTACAGCTCTGGGGCCAACGTCCTGACTTTC | 18 | TRBD1 | once | TRBJ2-6 | TRBV6-1
CASGPADITDGYTF | TGTGCTAGTGGCCCCGCGGACATCACTGATGGCTACACCTTC | 14 | NA | NA | TRBJ1-2 | TRBV12-5
CASSLGAGGRGRELFF | TGTGCCAGCAGCTTGGGAGCGGGAGGGAGAGGAAGGGAGCTGTTTTTT | 16 | TRBD2 | NA | TRBJ2-2 | TRBV5-8
CASSTGPNYGYTF | TGTGCCAGCAGCACAGGGCCCAACTATGGCTACACCTTC | 13 | NA | once | TRBJ1-2 | TRBV6-4
CASSQTGDHEQYF | TGCGCCAGCAGCCAGACAGGGGACCACGAGCAGTACTTC | 13 | TRBD1 | NA | TRBJ2-7 | TRBV5-1
CASSLWGLAGVRTYEQYF | TGTGCCAGCAGTTTATGGGGACTAGCGGGAGTAAGGACCTACGAGCAGTACTTC | 18 | TRBD2 | NA | TRBJ2-7 | TRBV27